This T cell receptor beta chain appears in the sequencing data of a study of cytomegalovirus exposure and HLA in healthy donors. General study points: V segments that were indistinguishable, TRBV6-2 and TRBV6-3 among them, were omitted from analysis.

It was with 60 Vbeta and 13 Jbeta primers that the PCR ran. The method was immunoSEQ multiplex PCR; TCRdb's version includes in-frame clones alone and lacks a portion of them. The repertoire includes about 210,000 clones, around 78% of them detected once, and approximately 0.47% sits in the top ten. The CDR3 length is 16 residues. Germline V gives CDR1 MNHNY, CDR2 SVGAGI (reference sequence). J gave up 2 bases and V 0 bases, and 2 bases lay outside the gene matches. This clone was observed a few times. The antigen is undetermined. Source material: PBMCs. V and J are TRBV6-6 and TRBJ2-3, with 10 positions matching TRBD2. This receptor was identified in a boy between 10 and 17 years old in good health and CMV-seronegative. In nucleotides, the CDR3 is TGTGCCAGCAGTTACTCAGCGGGAGGGCCCACAGATACGCAGTATTTT. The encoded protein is CASSYSAGGPTDTQYF.